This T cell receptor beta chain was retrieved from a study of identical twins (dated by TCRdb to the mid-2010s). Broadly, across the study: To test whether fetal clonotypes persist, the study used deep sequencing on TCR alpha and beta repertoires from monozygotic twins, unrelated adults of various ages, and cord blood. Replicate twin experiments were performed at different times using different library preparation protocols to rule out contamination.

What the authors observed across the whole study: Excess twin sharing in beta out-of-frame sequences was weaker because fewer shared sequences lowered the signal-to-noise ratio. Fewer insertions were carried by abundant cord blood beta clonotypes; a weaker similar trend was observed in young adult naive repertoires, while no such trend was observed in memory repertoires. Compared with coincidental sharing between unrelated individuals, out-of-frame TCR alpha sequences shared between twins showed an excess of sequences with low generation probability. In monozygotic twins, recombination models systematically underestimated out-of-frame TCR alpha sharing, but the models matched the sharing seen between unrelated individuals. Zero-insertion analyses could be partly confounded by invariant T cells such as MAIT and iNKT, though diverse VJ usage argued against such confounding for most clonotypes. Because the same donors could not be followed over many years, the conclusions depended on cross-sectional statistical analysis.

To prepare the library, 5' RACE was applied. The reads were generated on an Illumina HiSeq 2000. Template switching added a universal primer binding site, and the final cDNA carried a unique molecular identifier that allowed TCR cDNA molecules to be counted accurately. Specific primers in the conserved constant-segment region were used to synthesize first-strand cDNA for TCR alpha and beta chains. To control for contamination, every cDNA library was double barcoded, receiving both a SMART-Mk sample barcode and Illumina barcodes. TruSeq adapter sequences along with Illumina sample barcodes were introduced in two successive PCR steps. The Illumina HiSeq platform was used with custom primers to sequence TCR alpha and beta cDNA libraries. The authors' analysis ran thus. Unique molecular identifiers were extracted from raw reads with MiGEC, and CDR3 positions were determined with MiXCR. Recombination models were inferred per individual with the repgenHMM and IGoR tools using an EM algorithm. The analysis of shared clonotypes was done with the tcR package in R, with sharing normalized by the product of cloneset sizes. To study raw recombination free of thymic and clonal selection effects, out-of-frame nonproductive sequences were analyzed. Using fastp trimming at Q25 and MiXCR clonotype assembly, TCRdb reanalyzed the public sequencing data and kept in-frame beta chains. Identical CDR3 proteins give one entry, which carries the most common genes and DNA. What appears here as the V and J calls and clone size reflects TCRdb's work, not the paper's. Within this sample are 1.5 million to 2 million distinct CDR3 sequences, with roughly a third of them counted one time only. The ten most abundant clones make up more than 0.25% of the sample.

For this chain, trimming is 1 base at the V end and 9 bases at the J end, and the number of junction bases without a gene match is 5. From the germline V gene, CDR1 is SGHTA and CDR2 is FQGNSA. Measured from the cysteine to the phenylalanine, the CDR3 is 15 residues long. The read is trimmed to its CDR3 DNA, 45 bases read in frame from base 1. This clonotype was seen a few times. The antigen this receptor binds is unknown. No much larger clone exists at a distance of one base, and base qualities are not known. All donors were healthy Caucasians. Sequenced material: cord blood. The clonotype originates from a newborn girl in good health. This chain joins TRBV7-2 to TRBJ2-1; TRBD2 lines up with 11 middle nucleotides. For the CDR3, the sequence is CASSLVSGRATEQFF. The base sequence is TGTGCCAGCAGCTTAGTTAGCGGGAGGGCCACTGAGCAGTTCTTC.